The clone carrying this TCR beta chain was seen more than once but under ten times. The antigen is undetermined. This sample was taken from a study of cytomegalovirus exposure and HLA in healthy donors. Study-level findings and limits: The likely origin of a cluster of highly shared sequence variants was a sequencing artifact. Per a prior analysis, the majority of TCR beta V segments were productive roughly 87% or roughly 30% of the time.

The PCR used 60 Vbeta and 13 Jbeta primers. The data were produced by immunoSEQ multiplex PCR, yet TCRdb's version contains in-frame clones alone and is incomplete. The repertoire consists of 130,000 to 150,000 clones, with around four fifths occurring once and the leading ten covering around 2.9%. CDR1 is SGDLS, CDR2 YYNGEE, per germline. The CDR3 runs to 16 residues. V was cut by 0 bases and J by 3 bases, with 15 bases left in between. This clonotype originated in a female donor in good health and CMV-seronegative. The chain uses TRBV9 and TRBJ1-2; tentatively, D is TRBD1 (6 bases). The sequencing input was PBMCs. The CDR3 spells CASSVVPQGIDYGYTF. Here the CDR3 DNA reads TGTGCCAGCAGCGTAGTACCCCAGGGGATTGACTATGGCTACACCTTC.